A selection of T cell receptor beta chains follows, all from one sample in a study of cytomegalovirus exposure and HLA in healthy donors. Using immunoSEQ multiplex PCR, the repertoire was profiled, and TCRdb retains in-frame clones only, with some absent. The data contain 210,000 or so clones, roughly four fifths of them seen just once; the ten biggest clones take up approximately 0.22%. Material: PBMCs. The receptors come from a girl aged 2-9 years in good health and CMV-seronegative. Both conserved end residues are part of each CDR3. Each record gives: V gene, CDR3 length, J gene, CDR3 protein.

V gene: TRBV6-6; CDR3 length: 15; J gene: TRBJ1-6; CDR3 protein: CASSPVRLNNSPLHF
V gene: TRBV21-1; CDR3 length: 15; J gene: TRBJ2-7; CDR3 protein: CARDKTSLIWYEQYF
V gene: TRBV27; CDR3 length: 15; J gene: TRBJ1-1; CDR3 protein: CASSLSYRANTEAFF
V gene: TRBV4-1; CDR3 length: 14; J gene: TRBJ1-2; CDR3 protein: CASSQEWGLGGYTF
V gene: TRBV5-1; CDR3 length: 18; J gene: TRBJ2-7; CDR3 protein: CASSRIKTGTGLTYEQYF
V gene: TRBV6-5; CDR3 length: 14; J gene: TRBJ2-5; CDR3 protein: CASLSAGGAETQYF
V gene: TRBV5-6; CDR3 length: 15; J gene: TRBJ1-6; CDR3 protein: CASSLGGYYNSPLHF
V gene: TRBV11-3; CDR3 length: 14; J gene: TRBJ1-1; CDR3 protein: CASSSDRMNTEAFF
V gene: TRBV5-5; CDR3 length: 15; J gene: TRBJ1-1; CDR3 protein: CASSFHGPGGTEAFF
V gene: TRBV9; CDR3 length: 14; J gene: TRBJ2-7; CDR3 protein: CASSASGHSYEQYF
V gene: TRBV23-1; CDR3 length: 13; J gene: TRBJ1-2; CDR3 protein: CATGAQGKCGYTF
V gene: TRBV7-9; CDR3 length: 16; J gene: TRBJ1-6; CDR3 protein: CASSPVGGAYNSPLHF
V gene: TRBV6-1; CDR3 length: 14; J gene: TRBJ2-5; CDR3 protein: CASASGGAGETQYF
V gene: TRBV28; CDR3 length: 14; J gene: TRBJ2-7; CDR3 protein: CASSLSRGSYEQYF
V gene: TRBV7-9; CDR3 length: 19; J gene: TRBJ1-3; CDR3 protein: CASSLVSAGQGAPGNTIYF
V gene: TRBV5-1; CDR3 length: 15; J gene: TRBJ1-3; CDR3 protein: CASSSGQDSGNTIYF
V gene: TRBV25-1; CDR3 length: 15; J gene: TRBJ2-7; CDR3 protein: CASSEYNRDRAEQYF
V gene: TRBV2; CDR3 length: 15; J gene: TRBJ2-5; CDR3 protein: CASSPGTSGQETQYF
V gene: TRBV14; CDR3 length: 15; J gene: TRBJ1-2; CDR3 protein: CASSQDGREGYGYTF
V gene: TRBV5-1; CDR3 length: 16; J gene: TRBJ2-7; CDR3 protein: CASSPQTSGVSYEQYF
V gene: TRBV5-6; CDR3 length: 14; J gene: TRBJ2-2; CDR3 protein: CASSLAEWTGELFF
V gene: TRBV27; CDR3 length: 16; J gene: TRBJ2-3; CDR3 protein: CASSSPGTGARDTQYF
V gene: TRBV7-3; CDR3 length: 19; J gene: TRBJ2-1; CDR3 protein: CASSLTGEYGLAGRKEQFF
V gene: TRBV6-1; CDR3 length: 14; J gene: TRBJ2-7; CDR3 protein: CASRGRTNTYEQYF
V gene: TRBV11-2; CDR3 length: 14; J gene: TRBJ2-3; CDR3 protein: CASSFTSIPDTQYF
V gene: TRBV5-1; CDR3 length: 14; J gene: .; CDR3 protein: CASSLEGRDYEQYF
V gene: TRBV5-6; CDR3 length: 12; J gene: .; CDR3 protein: CASSFGFYEQYF
V gene: TRBV5-3; CDR3 length: 13; J gene: TRBJ1-1; CDR3 protein: CARSRGGSTEAFF
V gene: TRBV9; CDR3 length: 20; J gene: TRBJ1-5; CDR3 protein: CASSVPVWTSRGYSNQPQHF
V gene: TRBV9; CDR3 length: 16; J gene: TRBJ2-4; CDR3 protein: CASSPQRERFKNIQYF
V gene: TRBV7-2; CDR3 length: 15; J gene: TRBJ2-5; CDR3 protein: CASSPGTGARETQYF
V gene: TRBV12-5; CDR3 length: 13; J gene: TRBJ1-5; CDR3 protein: CASGPRQGQPQHF
V gene: TRBV6-5; CDR3 length: 15; J gene: TRBJ1-2; CDR3 protein: CASSLGQGPNYGYTF
V gene: TRBV4-1; CDR3 length: 18; J gene: TRBJ2-2; CDR3 protein: CASSQDLRGGLGTGELFF
V gene: TRBV5-5; CDR3 length: 14; J gene: TRBJ1-2; CDR3 protein: CASSPRQGPYGYTF
V gene: TRBV25-1; CDR3 length: 13; J gene: TRBJ2-5; CDR3 protein: CASTTTGWETQYF
V gene: TRBV19; CDR3 length: 15; J gene: TRBJ2-7; CDR3 protein: CASREGAQNFAEQYF
V gene: TRBV11-2; CDR3 length: 16; J gene: TRBJ1-6; CDR3 protein: CASSLEPGQGGSPLHF
V gene: TRBV19; CDR3 length: 13; J gene: TRBJ2-7; CDR3 protein: CASSIALIYEQYF
V gene: TRBV6-1; CDR3 length: 13; J gene: TRBJ2-1; CDR3 protein: CASTGSSYNEQFF
V gene: TRBV6-5; CDR3 length: 15; J gene: TRBJ1-5; CDR3 protein: CASSYQGGGNQPQHF
V gene: TRBV10-3; CDR3 length: 13; J gene: TRBJ1-3; CDR3 protein: CAIRQNAGNTIYF
V gene: TRBV27; CDR3 length: 14; J gene: TRBJ2-1; CDR3 protein: CATTPGGRGNEQFF
V gene: TRBV6-1; CDR3 length: 14; J gene: TRBJ2-7; CDR3 protein: CASSELSGAGEQYF
V gene: TRBV21-1; CDR3 length: 14; J gene: TRBJ2-3; CDR3 protein: CASSAGGDTDTQYF
V gene: TRBV15; CDR3 length: 17; J gene: TRBJ1-1; CDR3 protein: CATSRGQGARIGTEAFF
V gene: TRBV4-1; CDR3 length: 16; J gene: TRBJ2-1; CDR3 protein: CASSHISGGAGNEQFF
V gene: TRBV11-2; CDR3 length: 15; J gene: TRBJ1-1; CDR3 protein: CASRRPGTGGSEAFF
V gene: TRBV5-4; CDR3 length: 16; J gene: TRBJ1-1; CDR3 protein: CASSPTSVLVNTEAFF
V gene: TRBV6-1; CDR3 length: 14; J gene: TRBJ1-1; CDR3 protein: CASSEETRIAEAFF
V gene: TRBV11-2; CDR3 length: 16; J gene: TRBJ2-3; CDR3 protein: CASSSAGTASTDTQYF
V gene: TRBV6-1; CDR3 length: 16; J gene: TRBJ2-7; CDR3 protein: CASSDNKRGFSYEQYF
V gene: TRBV5-1; CDR3 length: 16; J gene: TRBJ1-3; CDR3 protein: CASSLDGGPSGNTIYF